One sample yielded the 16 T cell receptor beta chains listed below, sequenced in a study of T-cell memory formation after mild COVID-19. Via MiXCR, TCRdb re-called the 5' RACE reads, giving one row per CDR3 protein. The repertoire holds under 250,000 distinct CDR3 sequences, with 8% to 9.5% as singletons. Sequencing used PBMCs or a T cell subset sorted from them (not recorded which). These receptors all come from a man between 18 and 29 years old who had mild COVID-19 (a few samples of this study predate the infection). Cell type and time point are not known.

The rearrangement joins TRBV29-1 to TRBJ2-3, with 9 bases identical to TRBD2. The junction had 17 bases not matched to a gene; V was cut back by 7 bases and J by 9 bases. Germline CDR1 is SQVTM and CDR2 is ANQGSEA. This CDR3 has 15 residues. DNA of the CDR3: TGCAGCGGGGAAACCGGGACTAGCATGGGTCGCACGCAGTATTTT. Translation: CSGETGTSMGRTQYF.

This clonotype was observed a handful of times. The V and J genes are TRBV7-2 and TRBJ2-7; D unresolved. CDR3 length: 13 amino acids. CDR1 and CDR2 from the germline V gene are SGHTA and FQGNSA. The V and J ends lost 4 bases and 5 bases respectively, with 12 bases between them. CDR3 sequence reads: CASSSGVLNEQYF. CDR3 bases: TGTGCCAGCAGCTCTGGGGTTCTGAACGAGCAGTACTTC. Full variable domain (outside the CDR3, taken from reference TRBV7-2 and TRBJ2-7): GAGVSQSPSNKVTEKGKDVELRCDPISGHTALYWYRQSLGQGLEFLIYFQGNSAPDKSGLPSDRFSAERTGGSVSTLTIQRTQQEDSAVYLCASSSGVLNEQYFGPGTRLTVT.

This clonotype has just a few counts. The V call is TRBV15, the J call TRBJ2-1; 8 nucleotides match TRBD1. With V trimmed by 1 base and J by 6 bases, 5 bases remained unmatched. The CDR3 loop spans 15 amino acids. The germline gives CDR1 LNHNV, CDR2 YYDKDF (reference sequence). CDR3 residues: CATSRVTGGVNEQFF. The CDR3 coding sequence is TGTGCCACCAGCAGAGTAACAGGGGGTGTCAATGAGCAGTTCTTC.

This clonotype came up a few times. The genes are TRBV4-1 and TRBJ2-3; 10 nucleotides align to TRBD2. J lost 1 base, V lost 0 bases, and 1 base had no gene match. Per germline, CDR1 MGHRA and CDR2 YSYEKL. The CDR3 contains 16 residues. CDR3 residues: CASSQELAGGTDTQYF. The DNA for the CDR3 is TGCGCCAGCAGCCAAGAGCTAGCGGGGGGCACAGATACGCAGTATTTT.

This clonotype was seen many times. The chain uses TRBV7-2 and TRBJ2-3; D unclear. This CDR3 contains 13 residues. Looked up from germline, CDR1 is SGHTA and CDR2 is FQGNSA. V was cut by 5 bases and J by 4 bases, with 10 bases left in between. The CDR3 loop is CASSRQLADTQYF. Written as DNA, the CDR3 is TGTGCCAGCAGCCGACAATTGGCAGATACGCAGTATTTT. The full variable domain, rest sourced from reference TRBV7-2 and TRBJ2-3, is GAGVSQSPSNKVTEKGKDVELRCDPISGHTALYWYRQSLGQGLEFLIYFQGNSAPDKSGLPSDRFSAERTGGSVSTLTIQRTQQEDSAVYLCASSRQLADTQYFGPGTRLTVL.

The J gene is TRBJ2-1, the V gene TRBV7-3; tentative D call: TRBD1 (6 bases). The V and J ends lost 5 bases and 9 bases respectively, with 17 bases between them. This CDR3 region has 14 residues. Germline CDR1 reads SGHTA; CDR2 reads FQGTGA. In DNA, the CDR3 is TGTGCCAGCAGCCTAAATACAGGGCGTGCTGAGCAGTTCTTC. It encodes CASSLNTGRAEQFF.

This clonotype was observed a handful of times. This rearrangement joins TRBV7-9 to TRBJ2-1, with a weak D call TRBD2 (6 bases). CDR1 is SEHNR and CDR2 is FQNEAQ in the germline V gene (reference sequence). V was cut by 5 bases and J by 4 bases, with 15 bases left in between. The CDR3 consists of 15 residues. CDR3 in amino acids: CASSARDSGYNEQFF. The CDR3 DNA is TGTGCCAGCAGCGCCCGGGACTCGGGATACAATGAGCAGTTCTTC.

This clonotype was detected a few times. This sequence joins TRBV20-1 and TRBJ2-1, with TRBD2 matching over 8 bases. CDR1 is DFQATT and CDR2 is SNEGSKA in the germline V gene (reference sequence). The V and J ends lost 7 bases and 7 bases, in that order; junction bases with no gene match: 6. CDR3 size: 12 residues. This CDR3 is CSGGGPVNEQFF. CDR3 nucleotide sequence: TGCAGTGGCGGGGGGCCGGTGAATGAGCAGTTCTTC.

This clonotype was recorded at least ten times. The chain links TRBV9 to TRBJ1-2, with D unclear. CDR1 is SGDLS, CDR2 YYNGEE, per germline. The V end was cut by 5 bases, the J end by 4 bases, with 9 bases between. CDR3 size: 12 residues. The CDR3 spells CASSPASYGYTF. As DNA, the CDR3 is TGTGCCAGCAGTCCGGCAAGCTATGGCTACACCTTC. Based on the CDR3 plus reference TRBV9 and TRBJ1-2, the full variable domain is DSGVTQTPKHLITATGQRVTLRCSPRSGDLSVYWYQQSLDQGLQFLIQYYNGEERAKGNILERFSAQQFPDLHSELNLSSLELGDSALYFCASSPASYGYTFGSGTRLTVV.

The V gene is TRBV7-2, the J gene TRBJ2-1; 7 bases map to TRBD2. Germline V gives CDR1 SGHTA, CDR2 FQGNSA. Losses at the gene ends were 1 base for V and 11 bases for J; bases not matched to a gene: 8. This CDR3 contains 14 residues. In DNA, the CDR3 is TGTGCCAGCAGCTTAGGGGACTACCCCCAGAAGCAGTTCTTC. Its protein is CASSLGDYPQKQFF.

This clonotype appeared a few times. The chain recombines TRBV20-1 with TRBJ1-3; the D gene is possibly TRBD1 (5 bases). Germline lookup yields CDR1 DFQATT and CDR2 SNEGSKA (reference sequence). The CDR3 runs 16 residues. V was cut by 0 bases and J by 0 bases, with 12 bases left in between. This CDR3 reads CSARDPRTSSGNTIYF. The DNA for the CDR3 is TGCAGTGCTAGAGATCCCCGGACAAGCTCTGGAAACACCATATATTTT.

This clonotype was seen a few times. The CDR3: CASSPGPHDQPQHF. DNA for the CDR3: TGTGCCAGCAGCCCGGGACCCCACGATCAGCCCCAGCATTTT. This rearrangement joins TRBV11-2 to TRBJ1-5, with TRBD1 as a possible D gene (5 bases). CDR1 and CDR2 from the germline V gene are SGHAT and FQNNGV. V was trimmed by 5 bases and J by 5 bases, leaving 13 bases between them. This CDR3 is built from 14 residues.

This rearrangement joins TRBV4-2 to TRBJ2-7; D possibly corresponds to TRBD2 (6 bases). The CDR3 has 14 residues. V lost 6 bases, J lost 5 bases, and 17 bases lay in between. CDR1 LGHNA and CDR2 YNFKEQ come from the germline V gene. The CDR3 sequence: CASRPTAGLNEQYV. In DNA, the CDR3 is TGTGCCAGCAGGCCCACGGCGGGATTGAACGAGCAGTACGTC.

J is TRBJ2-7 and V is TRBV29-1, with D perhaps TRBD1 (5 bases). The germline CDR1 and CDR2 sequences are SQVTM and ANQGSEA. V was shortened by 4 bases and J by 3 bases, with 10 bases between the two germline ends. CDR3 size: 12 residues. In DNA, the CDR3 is TGCAGCGTTGGGGCAGGGTTCTACGAGCAGTACTTC. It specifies CSVGAGFYEQYF.

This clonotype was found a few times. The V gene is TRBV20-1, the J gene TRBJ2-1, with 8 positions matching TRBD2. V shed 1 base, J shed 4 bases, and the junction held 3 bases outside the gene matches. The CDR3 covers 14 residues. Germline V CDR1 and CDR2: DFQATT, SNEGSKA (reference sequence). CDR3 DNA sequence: TGCAGTGCTAGAGGGGAGCGGGGGTACAATGAGCAGTTCTTC. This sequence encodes CSARGERGYNEQFF.

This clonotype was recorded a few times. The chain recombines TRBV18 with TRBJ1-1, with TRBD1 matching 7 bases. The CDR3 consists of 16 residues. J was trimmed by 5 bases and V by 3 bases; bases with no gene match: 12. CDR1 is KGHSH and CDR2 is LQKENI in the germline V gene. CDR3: CASSPNLVQGRTEAFF. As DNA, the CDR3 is TGTGCCAGCTCACCGAATCTCGTACAGGGGAGGACTGAAGCTTTCTTT.